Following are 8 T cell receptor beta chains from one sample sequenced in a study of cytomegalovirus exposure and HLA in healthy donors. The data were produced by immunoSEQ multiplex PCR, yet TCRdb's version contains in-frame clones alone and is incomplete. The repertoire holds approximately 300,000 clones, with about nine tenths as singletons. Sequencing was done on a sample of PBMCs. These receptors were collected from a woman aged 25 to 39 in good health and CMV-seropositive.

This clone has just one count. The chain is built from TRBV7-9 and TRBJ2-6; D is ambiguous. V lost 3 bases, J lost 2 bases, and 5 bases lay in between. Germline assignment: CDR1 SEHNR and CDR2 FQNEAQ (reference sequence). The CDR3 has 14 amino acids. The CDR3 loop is CASSLVPGANVLTF. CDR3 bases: TGTGCCAGCAGCTTGGTCCCTGGGGCCAACGTCCTGACTTTC.

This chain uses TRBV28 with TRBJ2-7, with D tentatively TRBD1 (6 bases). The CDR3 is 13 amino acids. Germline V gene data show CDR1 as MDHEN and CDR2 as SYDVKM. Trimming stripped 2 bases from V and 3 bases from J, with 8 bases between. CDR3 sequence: CASSLRTVYEQYF. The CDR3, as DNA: TGTGCCAGCAGTTTAAGGACAGTCTACGAGCAGTACTTC.

CDR3 bases: TGTGCCAGCAGTCAAGGGGGCCCCACAGATACGCAGTATTTT. It translates to CASSQGGPTDTQYF. The rearrangement links TRBV6-6 to TRBJ2-3; 7 positions match TRBD1. The CDR3 has 14 amino acids. V trimming: 5 bases; J trimming: 2 bases; junction bases outside the gene matches: 4. Germline loops: CDR1 MNHNY, CDR2 SVGAGI (reference sequence).

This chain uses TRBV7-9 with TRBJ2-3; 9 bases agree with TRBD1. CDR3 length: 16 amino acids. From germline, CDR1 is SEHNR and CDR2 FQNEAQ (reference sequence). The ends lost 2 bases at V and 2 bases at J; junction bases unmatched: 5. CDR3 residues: CASSLSGTGNTDTQYF. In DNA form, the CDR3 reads TGTGCCAGCAGCTTATCCGGGACAGGGAACACAGATACGCAGTATTTT.

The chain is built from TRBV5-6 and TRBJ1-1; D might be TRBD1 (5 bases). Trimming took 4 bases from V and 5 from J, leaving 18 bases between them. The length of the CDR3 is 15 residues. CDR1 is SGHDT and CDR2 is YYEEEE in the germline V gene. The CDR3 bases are TGTGCCAGCAGCGGAACCCGGCCAGGGTGGACTGAAGCTTTCTTT. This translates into CASSGTRPGWTEAFF. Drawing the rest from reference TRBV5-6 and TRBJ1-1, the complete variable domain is DAGVTQSPTHLIKTRGQQVTLRCSPKSGHDTVSWYQQALGQGPQFIFQYYEEEERQRGNFPDRFSGHQFPNYSSELNVNALLLGDSALYLCASSGTRPGWTEAFFGQGTRLTVV.

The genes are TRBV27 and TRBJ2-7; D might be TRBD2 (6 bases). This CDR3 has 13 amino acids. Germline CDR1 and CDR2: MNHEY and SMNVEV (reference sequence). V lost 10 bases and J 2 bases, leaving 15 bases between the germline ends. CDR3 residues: CATQRGGTYEQYF. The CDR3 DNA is TGTGCCACCCAAAGGGGAGGCACCTACGAGCAGTACTTC.

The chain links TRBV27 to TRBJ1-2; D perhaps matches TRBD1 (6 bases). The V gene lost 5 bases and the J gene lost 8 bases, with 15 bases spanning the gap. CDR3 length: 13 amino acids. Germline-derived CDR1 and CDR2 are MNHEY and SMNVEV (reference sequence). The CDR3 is CASSTQGLGGYTF. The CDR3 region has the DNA TGTGCCAGCAGTACGCAGGGGCTTGGGGGCTACACCTTC.

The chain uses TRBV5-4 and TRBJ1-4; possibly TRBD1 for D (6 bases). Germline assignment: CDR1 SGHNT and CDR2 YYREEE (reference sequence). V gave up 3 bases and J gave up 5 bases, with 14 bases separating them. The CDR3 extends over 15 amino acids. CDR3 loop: CASSYKQGKNEKLFF. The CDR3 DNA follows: TGTGCCAGCAGCTATAAACAGGGAAAAAATGAAAAACTGTTTTTT.